This is a list of T cell receptor beta chains from one sample in a study of cytomegalovirus exposure and HLA in healthy donors. The repertoire was sequenced with immunoSEQ multiplex PCR; TCRdb's copy has only in-frame clones and lacks some. Of some 45,000 clones in the sample, over 60% are singletons; the top ten hold roughly 3.3%. Sample: PBMCs. Receptors were obtained from a woman younger than 45 in good health and CMV-seronegative. Each CDR3 is given with its conserved first and last residue. The D gene is left open where the match is weak. A clone size is listed for some rows: how often the clone was seen (once, few, many), or a class if it is expanded.

cdr3_nt	cdr3_aa	j_call	clone_size	d_call	v_call
TGTGCCAGCAGTGGTTGGGCTAGCGAGGGGTCGTTCTTC	CASSGWASEGSFF	TRBJ2-1	-	-	TRBV25-1
TGTGCCTGGAACAGACCGAATTCACCCCTCCACTTT	CAWNRPNSPLHF	TRBJ1-6	-	-	TRBV30
TGTGCCAGCAGTTACATAGGGAGAAACACCGGGGAGCTGTTTTTT	CASSYIGRNTGELFF	TRBJ2-2	-	-	TRBV28
TGTGCCAGCAGCGCTCCTAGCGGGGCCACCTACGAGCAGTACTTC	CASSAPSGATYEQYF	TRBJ2-7	few	TRBD2	TRBV5-6
TGTGCCAGCAGCTTAGACAGGGGTTTTGGCTACACCTTC	CASSLDRGFGYTF	TRBJ1-2	-	TRBD1	TRBV7-6
TGTGCCAGCAGCCAAGTAGATCGGACAGGGCACAATGAGCAGTTCTTC	CASSQVDRTGHNEQFF	TRBJ2-1	-	TRBD1	TRBV14
TGTGCCAGCAGCCAAACAGGGGGCGGGCAGCCCCAGCATTTT	CASSQTGGGQPQHF	TRBJ1-5	-	TRBD1	TRBV6-6
TGTGCCTGGAGTGTTCGGCTTACTAGCGGGGACTCCTACGAGCAGTACTTC	CAWSVRLTSGDSYEQYF	TRBJ2-7	-	TRBD2	TRBV30
TGTGCCAGCAGCTTAGTGCTACGCCCCCAAGGAAACACCATATATTTT	CASSLVLRPQGNTIYF	TRBJ1-3	few	-	TRBV7-6
TGTGCCAGCAGTCACCCACAGGGGACATCAATCACTGAAGCTTTCTTT	CASSHPQGTSITEAFF	TRBJ1-1	-	TRBD1	TRBV6-6
TGTGCCTGGGAACCGGGACTAGCGGGGGACTCAGATACGCAGTATTTT	CAWEPGLAGDSDTQYF	TRBJ2-3	-	TRBD2	TRBV30
TGCGCCAGCAGTGAGGGGGTAGCGGGAGTGGAGACCCAGTACTTC	CASSEGVAGVETQYF	TRBJ2-5	-	TRBD2	TRBV10-1
TGTGCCAGCTCACCAGCTCCACAGGGACGAAACACCATATATTTT	CASSPAPQGRNTIYF	TRBJ1-3	-	-	TRBV18
TGCGCCAGCAGTGGTCAGGGGTACCAAGAGACCCAGTACTTC	CASSGQGYQETQYF	TRBJ2-5	-	-	TRBV5-1
TGTGCCTGTGAGAGAAACACTGAAGCTTTCTTT	CACERNTEAFF	TRBJ1-1	few	-	TRBV30
TGTGCCTGGAGTGTACTAGCGGGCGCGGGTGAGCAGTTCTTC	CAWSVLAGAGEQFF	TRBJ2-1	-	TRBD2	TRBV30
TGTGCCAGCAGTTTGACCCGGACACAGTCTTATGGCTACACCTTC	CASSLTRTQSYGYTF	TRBJ1-2	-	-	TRBV28
TGTGCCAGCAGTGAAGCACGCGGGCAGGGGCATAATTCACCCCTCCACTTT	CASSEARGQGHNSPLHF	TRBJ1-6	-	-	TRBV6-1
TGTGCCTGGAGGGGGGGGAGCTCCTACAATGAGCAGTTCTTC	CAWRGGSSYNEQFF	TRBJ2-1	-	TRBD2	TRBV30
TGTGCCAGCAGCTCGCGGACGGGAACTGAAGCTTTCTTT	CASSSRTGTEAFF	TRBJ1-1	-	-	TRBV7-3
TGTGCCATCAGAGACAGGGTGGATGAGCAGTTCTTC	CAIRDRVDEQFF	TRBJ2-1	medium-sized	TRBD1	TRBV10-3
TGTGCCTGGGCCGTGGGGGGTACCGGAAACACCATATATTTT	CAWAVGGTGNTIYF	TRBJ1-3	-	-	TRBV30
TGTGCCAGCAGTTTACGGCGAGTGAGGGGCAATCAGCCCCAGCATTTT	CASSLRRVRGNQPQHF	TRBJ1-5	-	-	TRBV28
TGTGCCAGCAGCTTAGACAGGAACACTGAAGCTTTCTTT	CASSLDRNTEAFF	TRBJ1-1	-	-	TRBV13
TGCAGCGTTTCCACTGCCTACGGTACTGAAGCTTTCTTT	CSVSTAYGTEAFF	TRBJ1-1	-	-	TRBV29-1
TGCGCCAGCAGCTTCGTTGGAGGGATGGAGACCCAGTACTTC	CASSFVGGMETQYF	TRBJ2-5	-	-	TRBV5-1
TGTGCCAGCAGCTTAGCGCGGGAGACCCAGTACTTC	CASSLARETQYF	TRBJ2-5	-	-	TRBV7-9
TGCGCCAGCAGCTTAGGAGGGAGCGAGCAGTACTTC	CASSLGGSEQYF	TRBJ2-7	-	-	TRBV5-1
TGTGCCAGCAGCCAAGATAAAGGGGGCGAAAATTCACCCCTCCACTTT	CASSQDKGGENSPLHF	TRBJ1-6	-	TRBD1	TRBV4-2
TGTGCCAGCAGCTTAATACAGATCTCCAACGAGCAGTACTTC	CASSLIQISNEQYF	TRBJ2-7	-	-	TRBV7-8